This entry concerns a single T cell receptor beta chain. This CDR3 comprises 15 residues. CDR1 is LNHDA, CDR2 SQIVND, per germline (reference sequence). V trimming: 4 bases; J trimming: 6 bases; junction bases outside the gene matches: 8. The sample comes from a study of cytomegalovirus exposure and HLA in healthy donors. Method: immunoSEQ multiplex PCR; TCRdb's copy keeps in-frame clones and lacks some. Of over 150,000 clones in the sample, 86% were seen once. This TCR was sampled from a man aged 18 to 30 in good health and CMV-seropositive. Material for sequencing was PBMCs. The chain recombines TRBV19 with TRBJ2-7, with 11 bases aligning to TRBD1. As DNA, the CDR3 is TGTGCCAGTAGTAAGGACAGGGGGCGCAGAGGCGAGCAGTACTTC. Translated, it gives CASSKDRGRRGEQYF.